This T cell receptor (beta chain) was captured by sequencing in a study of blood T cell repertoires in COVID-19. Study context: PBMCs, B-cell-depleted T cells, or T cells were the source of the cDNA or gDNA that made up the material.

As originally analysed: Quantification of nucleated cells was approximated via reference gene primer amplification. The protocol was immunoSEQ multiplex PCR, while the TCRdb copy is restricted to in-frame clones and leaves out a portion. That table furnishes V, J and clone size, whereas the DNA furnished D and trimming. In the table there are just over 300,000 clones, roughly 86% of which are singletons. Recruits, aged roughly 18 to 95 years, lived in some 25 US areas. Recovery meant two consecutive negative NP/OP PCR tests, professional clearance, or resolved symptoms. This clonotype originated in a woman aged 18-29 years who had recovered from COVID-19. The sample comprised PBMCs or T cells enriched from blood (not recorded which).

CDR3 amino acids: CASSQGVRTYEQYF. In DNA, the CDR3 is TGTGCCAGCTCACAGGGGGTAAGGACCTACGAGCAGTACTTC. The chain employs TRBV18 and TRBJ2-7; perhaps TRBD1 as D (6 bases). Germline values: CDR1 KGHSH, CDR2 LQKENI. CDR3 length: 14 amino acids. V was pared by 4 bases and J by 2 bases, with 12 bases between.